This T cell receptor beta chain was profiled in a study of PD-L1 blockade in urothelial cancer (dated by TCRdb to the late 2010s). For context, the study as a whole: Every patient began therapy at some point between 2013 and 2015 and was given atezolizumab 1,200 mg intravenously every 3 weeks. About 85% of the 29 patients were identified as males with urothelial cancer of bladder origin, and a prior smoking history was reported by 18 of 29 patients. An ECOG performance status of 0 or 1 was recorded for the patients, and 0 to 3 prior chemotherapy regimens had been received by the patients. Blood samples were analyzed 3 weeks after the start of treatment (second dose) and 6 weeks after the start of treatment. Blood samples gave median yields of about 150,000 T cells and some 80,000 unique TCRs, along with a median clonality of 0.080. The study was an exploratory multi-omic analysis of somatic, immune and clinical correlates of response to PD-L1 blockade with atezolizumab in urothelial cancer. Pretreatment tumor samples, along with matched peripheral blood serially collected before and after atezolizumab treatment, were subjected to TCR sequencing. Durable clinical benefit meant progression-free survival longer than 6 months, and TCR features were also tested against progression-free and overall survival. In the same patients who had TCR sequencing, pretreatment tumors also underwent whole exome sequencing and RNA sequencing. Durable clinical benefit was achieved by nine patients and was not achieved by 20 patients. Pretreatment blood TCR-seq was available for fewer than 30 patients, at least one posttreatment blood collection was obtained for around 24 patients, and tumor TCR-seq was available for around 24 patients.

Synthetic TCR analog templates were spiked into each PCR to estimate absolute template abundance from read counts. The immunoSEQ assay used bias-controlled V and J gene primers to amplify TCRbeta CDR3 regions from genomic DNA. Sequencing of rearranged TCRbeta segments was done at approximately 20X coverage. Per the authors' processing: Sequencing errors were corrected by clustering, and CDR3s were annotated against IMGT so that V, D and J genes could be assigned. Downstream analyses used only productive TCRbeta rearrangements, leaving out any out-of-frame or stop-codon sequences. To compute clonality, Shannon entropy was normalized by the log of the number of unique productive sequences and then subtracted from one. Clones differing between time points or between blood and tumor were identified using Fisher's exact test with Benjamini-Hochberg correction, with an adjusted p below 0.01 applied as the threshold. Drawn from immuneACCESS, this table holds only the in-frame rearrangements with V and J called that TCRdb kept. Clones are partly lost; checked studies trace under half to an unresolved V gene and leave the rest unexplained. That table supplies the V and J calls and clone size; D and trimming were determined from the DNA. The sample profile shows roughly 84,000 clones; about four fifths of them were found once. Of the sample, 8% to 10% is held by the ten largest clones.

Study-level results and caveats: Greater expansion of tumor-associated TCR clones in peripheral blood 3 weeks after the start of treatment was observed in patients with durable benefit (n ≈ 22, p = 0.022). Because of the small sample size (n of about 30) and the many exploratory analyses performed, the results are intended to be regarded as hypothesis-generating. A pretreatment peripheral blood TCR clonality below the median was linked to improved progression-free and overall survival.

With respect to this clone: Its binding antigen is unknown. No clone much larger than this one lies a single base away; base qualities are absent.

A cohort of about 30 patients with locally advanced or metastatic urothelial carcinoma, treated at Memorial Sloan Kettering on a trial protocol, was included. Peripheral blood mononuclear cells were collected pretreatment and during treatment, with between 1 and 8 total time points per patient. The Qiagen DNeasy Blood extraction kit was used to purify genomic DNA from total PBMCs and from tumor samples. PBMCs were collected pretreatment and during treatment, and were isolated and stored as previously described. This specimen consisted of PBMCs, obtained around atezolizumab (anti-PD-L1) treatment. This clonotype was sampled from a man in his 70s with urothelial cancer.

The CDR3 protein: CASRQGQETQYF. The base sequence is TGTGCCAGCCGACAGGGTCAAGAGACCCAGTACTTC. The chain uses TRBV19 and TRBJ2-5; 7 central bases correspond to TRBD1. Trimming leaves V shorter by 9 bases and J shorter by 2 bases, with the junction holding 3 bases beyond the gene matches. For CDR1 and CDR2, the germline V gene (reference sequence) lists LNHDA and SQIVND. From its cysteine to its phenylalanine, the CDR3 spans 12 amino acids. Only the CDR3 part of the read is kept: 36 bases, read in frame from the first base.